This TCR beta chain is drawn from a study of shared clonotypes between healthy human individuals. Some clones are missing from TCRdb's copy, which holds only in-frame ones; the method was immunoSEQ multiplex PCR. The table lists some 1 million clones, approximately 70% of them singletons. The CDR3 contains 13 residues. The germline CDR1 and CDR2 sequences are MNHEY and SMNVEV (reference sequence). V was pared by 3 bases and J by 6 bases, with 12 bases between. What was sequenced was memory CD4+ T cells sorted from blood. Subset reported: CD45RA-negative fraction. The chain combines TRBV27 with TRBJ2-7; D possibly uses TRBD1 or TRBD2 (5 bases each). The sequence came from a man in his late teens or twenties in good health. CDR3 loop: CASSFRVGGEQYF. The DNA of the CDR3 is TGTGCCAGCAGTTTCCGGGTTGGGGGCGAGCAGTACTTC.